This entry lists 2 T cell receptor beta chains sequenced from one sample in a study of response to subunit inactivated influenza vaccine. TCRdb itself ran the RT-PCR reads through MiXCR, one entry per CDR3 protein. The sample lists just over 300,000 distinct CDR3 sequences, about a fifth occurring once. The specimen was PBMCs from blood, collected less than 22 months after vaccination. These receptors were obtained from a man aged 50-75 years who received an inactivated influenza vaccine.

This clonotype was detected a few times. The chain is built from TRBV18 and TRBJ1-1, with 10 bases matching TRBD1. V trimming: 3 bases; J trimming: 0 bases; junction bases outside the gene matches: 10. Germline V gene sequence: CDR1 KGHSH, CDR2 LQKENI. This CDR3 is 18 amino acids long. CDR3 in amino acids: CASSPDGTGVPMNTEAFF. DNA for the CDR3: TGTGCCAGCTCACCGGATGGGACAGGGGTCCCCATGAACACTGAAGCTTTCTTT.

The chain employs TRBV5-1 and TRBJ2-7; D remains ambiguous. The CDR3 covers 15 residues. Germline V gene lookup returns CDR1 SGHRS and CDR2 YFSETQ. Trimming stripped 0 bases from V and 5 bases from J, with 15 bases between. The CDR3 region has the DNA TGCGCCAGCAGCTTGGCCAATAGGGTAGCCGACGAGCAGTACTTC. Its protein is CASSLANRVADEQYF.